The clone carrying this T cell receptor beta chain showed up many times. Its antigen is not identified. The junction does not match germline at one end; this may be a read error. The method for making cDNA was 5'RACE, and it used 10-nucleotide random UMIs. TCRdb called the 5' RACE reads again in MiXCR, with one record for every CDR3 protein. This table holds about 50,000 distinct CDR3 sequences, around 4.2% found once. These data come from a study of neurological immune-mediated disorders. Study observations and caveats: The authors found no clinical or MRI feature associated with the multiple sclerosis repertoire cluster. Repertoires from 18 of 34 multiple sclerosis patients grouped phylogenetically into a related-CDR3 cluster, suggesting a possible signature.

The receptor was isolated from a man in his forties or fifties with multiple sclerosis. What was sequenced was PBMCs.

Written as DNA, the CDR3 is TGTGCCAGCAGTTCCGGGACAGGGGGGTCTCAGTCCCAGCATTTT. Amino acid sequence: CASSSGTGGSQSQHF. This chain joins TRBV28 and TRBJ1-5; 11 nucleotides agree with TRBD1. This CDR3 spans 15 amino acids. The germline V gene has CDR1 MDHEN and CDR2 SYDVKM.